What follows are 14 T cell receptor beta chains derived from one specimen sequenced in a study of shared clonotypes between healthy human individuals. Only CD45RO-negative cells positively selected for CCR7 counted as naive CD8 cells, so terminally differentiated effector memory CD45RA+ cells were excluded. The method was immunoSEQ multiplex PCR; TCRdb's version includes in-frame clones alone and lacks a portion of them. The sample records some 580,000 clones, roughly 98% being singletons. Sequencing was performed on naive CD8+ T cells sorted from blood. Receptors were obtained from a man aged 25 to 40 in good health.

The chain uses TRBV14 and TRBJ2-1; D possibly corresponds to TRBD2 (6 bases). V was cut by 3 bases and J by 3 bases, with 15 bases left in between. The germline V gene has CDR1 SGHDN and CDR2 FVKESK. The CDR3 runs 16 residues. The CDR3 sequence is CASSQRGGAGYNEQFF. The DNA for the CDR3 is TGTGCCAGCAGCCAGAGGGGCGGGGCCGGCTACAATGAGCAGTTCTTC.

The gene calls are TRBV27 and TRBJ1-5; no reliable D call. The CDR3 length is 14 residues. Germline V gene sequence: CDR1 MNHEY, CDR2 SMNVEV (reference sequence). V shed 8 bases and J shed 1 base, with 12 bases lying between them. DNA of the CDR3: TGTGCCAGCCGGCGGGGAGAGAGCAATCAGCCCCAGCATTTT. The encoded protein is CASRRGESNQPQHF.

For this clone: Other DNA sequences in the sample encode the same CDR3. V is TRBV5-5 and J is TRBJ2-7, with TRBD1 matching 9 bases. The CDR3 is made up of 14 amino acids. Germline CDR1 reads SGHKS; CDR2 reads YYEKEE (reference sequence). The V and J ends lost 0 bases and 2 bases, in that order; junction bases with no gene match: 0. The CDR3 here is CASSLGQGAYEQYF. Written as DNA, the CDR3 is TGTGCCAGCAGCTTGGGACAGGGGGCCTACGAGCAGTACTTC.

This clone was counted once. CDR3 residues: CASSDLDGIYEQYF. As DNA, the CDR3 is TGTGCCAGCAGTGACCTGGACGGGATCTACGAGCAGTACTTC. The rearrangement joins TRBV2 to TRBJ2-7; D may be TRBD2 (5 bases). The CDR3 is made up of 14 amino acids. V shed 3 bases and J shed 3 bases, with 12 bases lying between them. Looked up from germline, CDR1 is SNHLY and CDR2 is FYNNEI.

The gene calls are TRBV7-9 and TRBJ2-7; 8 nucleotides align to TRBD1. Trimming at V came to 4 bases and at J to 3 bases, leaving 11 bases not matched to a gene. The CDR3 loop spans 16 amino acids. CDR1 and CDR2 (germline): SEHNR, FQNEAQ (reference sequence). CDR3 sequence reads: CASSSLTAGGNYEQYF. The CDR3 DNA is TGTGCCAGCAGCTCGCTGACGGCAGGGGGCAACTACGAGCAGTACTTC.

The table lists this clone with a count of one. The chain carries TRBV9 and TRBJ2-3; 7 positions match TRBD2. The CDR3 sequence is 17 residues long. V was pared by 4 bases and J by 0 bases, with 11 bases of the junction left unmatched. Germline assignment: CDR1 SGDLS and CDR2 YYNGEE. The CDR3: CASSSGLSLASTDTQYF. The CDR3 region has the DNA TGTGCCAGCAGCTCGGGACTATCCCTTGCTAGCACAGATACGCAGTATTTT.

The genes are TRBV5-4 and TRBJ1-1; 7 positions agree with TRBD1. Trimming cost V 2 bases and J 0 bases; bases outside gene matches: 4. Germline assignment: CDR1 SGHNT and CDR2 YYREEE (reference sequence). The CDR3 totals 15 residues. The CDR3 loop is CASSFTGALNTEAFF. The DNA of the CDR3 is TGTGCCAGCAGCTTCACAGGGGCCCTGAACACTGAAGCTTTCTTT.

The chain combines TRBV5-1 with TRBJ2-5; 12 bases fit TRBD2. J gave up 2 bases and V 6 bases, and 8 bases lay outside the gene matches. The CDR3 consists of 16 residues. Germline V lookup: CDR1 SGHRS, CDR2 YFSETQ. The CDR3 sequence is CASTSGLAGWQETQYF. The CDR3 DNA reads TGCGCCAGCACCTCCGGACTAGCGGGATGGCAAGAGACCCAGTACTTC.

The chain couples TRBV7-8 to TRBJ2-3; TRBD2 matches at 7 bases. V was pared by 4 bases and J by 4 bases, with 5 bases of the junction left unmatched. Germline V gene lookup returns CDR1 SGHVS and CDR2 FQNEAQ. There are 14 residues in the CDR3. CDR3 residues: CASSWGGSADTQYF. The CDR3, as DNA: TGTGCCAGCAGCTGGGGGGGGTCCGCAGATACGCAGTATTTT.

Regarding this clone: The same CDR3 arises from other DNA sequences in this sample as well. The CDR3 region has the DNA TGTGCCAGCAGCCCTGGACTAGCGGGAGGGAATGAGCAGTTCTTC. Its protein product is CASSPGLAGGNEQFF. This chain connects TRBV7-9 to TRBJ2-1, with 15 bases identical to TRBD2. The CDR3 loop spans 15 amino acids. V lost 5 bases to trimming and J lost 7 bases; unmatched junction nucleotides: 3. The germline V gene encodes CDR1 SEHNR and CDR2 FQNEAQ (reference sequence).

J is TRBJ1-1 and V is TRBV11-3, with 11 nucleotides matching TRBD1. The germline V gene encodes CDR1 SGHNT and CDR2 YENEEA. The CDR3 runs to 19 residues. V lost 1 base to trimming and J lost 1 base; unmatched junction nucleotides: 11. The CDR3 DNA sequence: TGTGCCAGCAGCTTAGCAGAAGGACAGGGGGCGTTTACGAACACTGAAGCTTTCTTT. Residues: CASSLAEGQGAFTNTEAFF.

A single count supports this clone. V usage is TRBV27 and J usage is TRBJ2-1; D tentatively fits TRBD1 or TRBD2 (5 bases each). Germline V CDR1 and CDR2: MNHEY, SMNVEV (reference sequence). The CDR3 has 13 amino acids. The germline V and J ends were trimmed by 5 bases and 15 bases, with 20 bases remaining between them. The CDR3 here is CASSRRGAARLFF. The CDR3 DNA reads TGTGCCAGCAGTAGGCGAGGGGCCGCCAGGCTGTTCTTC.

As concerns this clone: Other DNA sequences in this specimen translate into the identical CDR3. The genes are TRBV27 and TRBJ2-1; no definite D call. This CDR3 has 12 residues. Trimming shortened V by 6 bases and J by 6 bases, and 9 bases separated the two germline ends. CDR1 is MNHEY, CDR2 SMNVEV, per germline (reference sequence). The CDR3 spells CASSRRSNEQFF. CDR3 bases: TGTGCCAGCAGCCGACGCTCCAATGAGCAGTTCTTC.

The chain has TRBV7-9 and TRBJ2-5; 10 nucleotides agree with TRBD1. The CDR3 spans 16 residues. The V gene end was trimmed by 6 bases and the J gene end by 1 base; junction bases not matched to a gene: 8. Germline V gene sequence: CDR1 SEHNR, CDR2 FQNEAQ (reference sequence). Here the CDR3 DNA reads TGTGCCAGCAGGCCTACGTGGGACAGGGGCCAAGAGACCCAGTACTTC. Its protein is CASRPTWDRGQETQYF.